Below, 19 T cell receptor beta chains from the same sample are listed, as sequenced in a study of T cells in Graves' hyperthyroidism and ophthalmopathy. Researchers amplified the TCR beta CDR3 regions from RNA transcripts. With the HTBI primer set, the TCR CDR3 went through a first round of RT-PCR. TCRdb processed the multiplex PCR reads anew with MiXCR; each CDR3 protein has one entry. The sample includes roughly 510,000 distinct CDR3 sequences, 40% to 55% seen only once; the top ten take around 44%. What was sequenced was peripheral blood or thyroid tissue (not recorded which). The receptors derive from an adult woman with Graves' disease, either hyperthyroidism or ophthalmopathy (not recorded which).

This clonotype was recorded many times. The V gene is TRBV2, the J gene TRBJ2-5, with 8 nucleotides matching TRBD1. Germline CDR1 reads SNHLY; CDR2 reads FYNNEI. The CDR3 extends over 14 amino acids. The V and J ends lost 4 bases and 4 bases, in that order; junction bases with no gene match: 5. CDR3 amino acids: CASSVNRGAETQYF. The CDR3 region has the DNA TGTGCCAGCAGTGTGAACAGGGGGGCAGAGACCCAGTACTTC.

This clonotype has just a few counts. The chain uses TRBV25-1 and TRBJ1-2; D remains ambiguous. The germline V gene encodes CDR1 MGHDK and CDR2 SYGVNS. This CDR3 has 13 amino acids. The V gene lost 1 base and the J gene lost 7 bases, with 10 bases spanning the gap. For the CDR3, the DNA is TGTGCCAGCAGTGAATTTTTGTGGTTTGGCTACACCTTC. It yields the protein CASSEFLWFGYTF.

The chain recombines TRBV15 with TRBJ1-6; D is undetermined. The germline gives CDR1 LNHNV, CDR2 YYDKDF (reference sequence). This CDR3 comprises 16 residues. The V end lost 1 base, the J end lost 7 bases, and 14 bases lay between the germline ends. The CDR3 spells CATSRGFVVSNSPLHF. For the CDR3, the DNA is TGTGCCACCAGCAGAGGTTTCGTAGTTTCAAATTCACCCCTCCACTTT.

The rearrangement links TRBV10-2 to TRBJ2-5, with D tentatively TRBD2 (6 bases). The germline CDR1 and CDR2 sequences are WSHSY and SAAADI. CDR3 length equals 14 residues. Trimming left V 7 bases short and J 5 bases short, with 17 bases between. CDR3 bases: TGCGCCAGCACCACTGGCGGGATGGGGGAGACCCAGTACTTC. It codes for CASTTGGMGETQYF.

The chain uses TRBV30 and TRBJ1-1; D might be TRBD1 (6 bases). V was shortened by 0 bases and J by 5 bases, with 16 bases between the two germline ends. CDR1 is GTSNPN and CDR2 is SVGIG in the germline V gene (reference sequence). The length of the CDR3 is 15 residues. The CDR3, as DNA: TGTGCCTGGAGTGTGGGGGCAGGGAGTGGTACTGAAGCTTTCTTT. It yields the protein CAWSVGAGSGTEAFF.

This clonotype was detected ten times or more. The chain employs TRBV10-2 and TRBJ1-3; D is undetermined. This CDR3 region has 14 residues. V lost 8 bases and J 0 bases, leaving 11 bases between the germline ends. Germline CDR1 reads WSHSY; CDR2 reads SAAADI. The CDR3 bases are TGCGCCAGCGGAGGCCCAGACTCTGGAAACACCATATATTTT. Its translation is CASGGPDSGNTIYF.

As DNA, the CDR3 is TGTGCCAGCAGTACGCAGGGAATTGGCACTGAAGCTTTCTTT. As protein: CASSTQGIGTEAFF. The chain joins TRBV27 to TRBJ1-1, with D possibly TRBD1 on 5 matching bases. Trimming stripped 5 bases from V and 4 bases from J, with 14 bases between. Germline-derived CDR1 and CDR2 are MNHEY and SMNVEV (reference sequence). The length of the CDR3 is 14 residues.

Note on this clonotype: The CDR3 does not close with the conserved phenylalanine or tryptophan, likely indicating a read error. V is TRBV2 and J is TRBJ1-1; TRBD1 matches 8 bases. The CDR3 is 12 amino acids. CDR1 is SNHLY and CDR2 is FYNNEI in the germline V gene. With 7 bases clipped from V and 4 bases from J, the junction kept 2 bases outside the gene matches. Here the CDR3 reads CASKGQVTEAFL. The DNA of the CDR3 is TGTGCCAGCAAGGGACAGGTCACTGAAGCTTTCCTT.

The CDR3, as DNA: TGTGCCATCAGTGAGTCATCAGCTAGCACAGATACGCAGTATTTT. Its protein product is CAISESSASTDTQYF. V and J are TRBV10-3 and TRBJ2-3, with D unclear. The CDR3 is 15 amino acids. Trimming took off 0 bases at V and 0 bases at J, with 7 bases between the two ends. Germline V gene lookup returns CDR1 ENHRY and CDR2 SYGVKD.

Points on this clonotype: No conserved phenylalanine or tryptophan is present at the end of the CDR3, so a read error is the likely explanation. The DNA is omitted, as the CDR3 cannot be located on it reliably, and the CDR3 follows TCRdb's listing. This chain uses TRBV7-8 with TRBJ1-3. A total of 8 residues make up the CDR3, ends included. Germline loops: CDR1 SGHVS, CDR2 FQNEAQ. The CDR3 spells CASSLVGS.

This clonotype was recorded many times. The chain employs TRBV20-1 and TRBJ2-5; no clear D. The germline V and J ends were trimmed by 1 base and 9 bases, with 6 bases remaining between them. There are 10 residues in the CDR3. CDR1 and CDR2 from the germline V gene are DFQATT and SNEGSKA (reference sequence). The CDR3 here is CSARVMAQYF. CDR3 nucleotides: TGCAGTGCTAGAGTCATGGCCCAGTACTTC.

This clonotype was seen a few times. This chain uses TRBV19 with TRBJ1-1; no definite D call. The CDR3 is 13 residues long. The V gene's germline CDR1 is LNHDA and CDR2 SQIVND (reference sequence). The V and J ends lost 4 bases and 1 base respectively, with 7 bases between them. CDR3 sequence (DNA): TGTGCCAGTAGTAAGCGTACGAACACTGAAGCTTTCTTT. This codes for CASSKRTNTEAFF.

This clonotype came up many times. At one of its ends the junction is not consistent with the germline gene, which may arise from a read error. The chain joins TRBV2 to TRBJ2-2, with a weak D call TRBD2 (5 bases). The CDR3 length is 14 residues. Germline V lookup: CDR1 SNHLY, CDR2 FYNNEI. The CDR3 coding sequence is TGTGCCAGCAGGAGGTTTGGCCGGACCGGGGAGCTGCTTTTT. This codes for CASRRFGRTGELLF.

This clonotype was recorded many times. This chain connects TRBV7-9 to TRBJ1-2; no definite D call. This CDR3 region has 12 residues. Trimming shortened V by 4 bases and J by 4 bases, and 7 bases separated the two germline ends. The germline V gene encodes CDR1 SEHNR and CDR2 FQNEAQ (reference sequence). CDR3 sequence reads: CASSSPLYGYTF. CDR3 nucleotides: TGTGCCAGCAGCTCTCCCCTCTATGGCTACACCTTC.

This clonotype was counted only a few times. The rearrangement uses TRBV28 and TRBJ2-7; 12 bases are a match to TRBD1. The CDR3 totals 15 residues. Trimming at V came to 7 bases and at J to 6 bases, leaving 10 bases not matched to a gene. Germline loops: CDR1 MDHEN, CDR2 SYDVKM. DNA of the CDR3: TGTGCCAGCACCCTATTTGGGACAGGGGGCGGCGAGCAGTACTTC. Its translation: CASTLFGTGGGEQYF.

This chain connects TRBV20-1 to TRBJ2-5, with D possibly matching TRBD2 (6 bases). V was pared by 6 bases and J by 5 bases, with 16 bases between. The length of the CDR3 is 13 residues. CDR1 is DFQATT, CDR2 SNEGSKA, per germline (reference sequence). CDR3 in DNA: TGCAGTGCCTTAGGGCAGGGAGGCGAGACCCAGTACTTC. It encodes CSALGQGGETQYF.

This clonotype was counted many times. The CDR3 region has the DNA TGTGCCAGCAAAGATCAAAAGGGTTCACCCCTCCACTTT. It is translated as CASKDQKGSPLHF. The chain couples TRBV6-1 to TRBJ1-6, with D uncertain. This CDR3 has 13 amino acids. V shed 7 bases and J shed 9 bases, with 13 bases lying between them. Per the germline V gene, CDR1 is MNHNS and CDR2 is SASEGT.

This clonotype was observed many times. This chain uses TRBV7-2 with TRBJ2-7; 10 bases align to TRBD1. The J segment lost 6 bases and the V segment lost 5 bases, leaving 10 bases of the junction unmatched. Germline V gene sequence: CDR1 SGHTA, CDR2 FQGNSA. The CDR3 loop spans 15 amino acids. In DNA, the CDR3 is TGTGCCAGCAGCCCTCGACAGGGGGCCAAGCGCGAGCAGTACTTC. It encodes CASSPRQGAKREQYF. Looking up the rest from reference TRBV7-2 and TRBJ2-7 gives the full variable domain: GAGVSQSPSNKVTEKGKDVELRCDPISGHTALYWYRQSLGQGLEFLIYFQGNSAPDKSGLPSDRFSAERTGGSVSTLTIQRTQQEDSAVYLCASSPRQGAKREQYFGPGTRLTVT.

This chain links TRBV2 with TRBJ1-4; TRBD1 might be the D (5 bases). CDR3 length: 17 amino acids. Trimming pared 6 bases from V and 8 bases from J, leaving 25 bases between. The germline CDR1 and CDR2 sequences are SNHLY and FYNNEI. The CDR3: CASSLQDRPSGREKLFF. As DNA, the CDR3 is TGTGCCAGCAGCCTACAGGACCGACCTTCTGGGAGGGAAAAACTGTTTTTT. Based on the CDR3 plus reference TRBV2 and TRBJ1-4, the full variable domain is EPEVTQTPSHQVTQMGQEVILRCVPISNHLYFYWYRQILGQKVEFLVSFYNNEISEKSEIFDDQFSVERPDGSNFTLKIRSTKLEDSAMYFCASSLQDRPSGREKLFFGSGTQLSVL.